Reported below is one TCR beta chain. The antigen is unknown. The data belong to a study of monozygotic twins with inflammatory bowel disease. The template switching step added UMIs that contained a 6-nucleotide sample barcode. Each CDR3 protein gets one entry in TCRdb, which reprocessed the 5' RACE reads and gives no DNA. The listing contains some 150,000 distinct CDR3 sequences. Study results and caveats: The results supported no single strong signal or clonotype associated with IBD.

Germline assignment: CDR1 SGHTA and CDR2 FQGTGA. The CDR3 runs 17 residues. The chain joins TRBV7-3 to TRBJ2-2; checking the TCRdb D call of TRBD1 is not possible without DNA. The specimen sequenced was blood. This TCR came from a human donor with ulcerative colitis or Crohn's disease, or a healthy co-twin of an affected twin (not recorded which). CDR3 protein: CASSPQGGTENTGELFF.